A selection of T cell receptor beta chains follows, all from one sample in a study of cytomegalovirus exposure and HLA in healthy donors. This table comes from immunoSEQ multiplex PCR, and its TCRdb copy is limited to in-frame clones, with some not included. The sample records roughly 200,000 clones, about 82% being singletons. Sequences were obtained from PBMCs. These receptors were taken from a woman aged 50 to 60 in good health and CMV-seronegative. Both conserved end residues are part of each CDR3. A D gene is named only where the DNA matches it firmly.

V	D	J	CDR3
TRBV7-9	-	TRBJ2-3	CSSSFGADTQYF
TRBV7-2	TRBD1	TRBJ2-7	CASSRTGSSYEQYF
TRBV7-2	-	TRBJ2-2	CASKLNTGELFF
TRBV5-4	TRBD1	TRBJ1-1	CASSLGTGVRTEAFF
TRBV6-9	-	TRBJ2-7	CASSQKPRCPPTRYEQYF
TRBV18	TRBD2	TRBJ2-4	CASPAGRGDIQYF
TRBV29-1	-	TRBJ1-3	CSVDGGSGNTIYF
TRBV7-9	-	TRBJ2-1	CASSSSDTYKQFF
TRBV30	-	TRBJ1-4	CAWSLGMWSEKLFF
TRBV6-1	TRBD2	TRBJ2-7	CASSALAGGPGYEQYF
TRBV7-2	TRBD1	TRBJ1-5	CASSPDRRVNQPQHF
TRBV28	TRBD1	TRBJ1-5	CASSTYTGGGNQPQHF
TRBV9	-	TRBJ1-1	CASSPLEIRLTPNTEAFF
TRBV9	TRBD2	TRBJ2-1	CASSVPAGGYNEQFF
TRBV19	-	TRBJ1-2	CASRAGNYGYTF
TRBV7-9	TRBD2	TRBJ2-3	CASSLGGLAGRGTDTQYF
TRBV11-2	TRBD1	TRBJ2-7	CASSATGTGGREQYF
TRBV9	-	TRBJ2-7	CASSSDAGSYEQYF
TRBV11-3	TRBD2	TRBJ2-5	CASSLGSASGYQETQYF
TRBV30	-	TRBJ2-6	CAWREGGSGANVLTF
TRBV5-1	TRBD2	TRBJ2-5	CASSLLAGAEETQYF
TRBV9	-	TRBJ2-6	CASSPVPTTASGANVLTF
TRBV6-5	TRBD1	TRBJ1-3	CASSRQGAAGNTIYF
TRBV30	TRBD1	TRBJ1-6	CAWTRQGPSPLHF
TRBV25-1	TRBD1	TRBJ2-7	CASSLATGSYEQYF
TRBV28	-	TRBJ1-3	CASSLFGGNTIYF
TRBV5-4	TRBD2	TRBJ2-3	CASSLDPSGLTDTQYF
TRBV4-1	-	TRBJ1-1	CASSQKGMNTEAFF
TRBV30	TRBD2	TRBJ2-3	CAWSGRWRLAGGDTQYF
TRBV7-2	TRBD1	TRBJ1-2	CASSLFGQGADGYTF
TRBV19	TRBD2	-	CASSVGTSGSGYEQYF
TRBV7-9	-	TRBJ2-7	CASSLVGILAGEQYF
TRBV28	-	TRBJ2-1	CASRTGPVYNEQFF
TRBV5-4	TRBD1	TRBJ1-1	CASSRDRELTEAFF
TRBV9	TRBD2	TRBJ2-1	CASSPRGDLAYNEQFF
TRBV19	TRBD1	TRBJ1-5	CASSTTGAQPQHF
TRBV12-2	-	TRBJ2-5	CASRRPGQGEYQETQYF
TRBV6-8	TRBD2	TRBJ2-3	CASTTSGRVTDTQYF
TRBV28	TRBD1	TRBJ1-5	CASSLSGTGNQPQHF
TRBV7-6	TRBD1	TRBJ1-1	CASTQGAMNTEAFF
TRBV9	-	TRBJ2-7	CASSPRTGSYEQYF
TRBV5-1	-	TRBJ1-2	CASSSKQGNYGYTF
TRBV28	-	TRBJ1-2	CASDRRNYGYTF
TRBV27	TRBD2	TRBJ2-7	CASSPPPRTSGRVEQYF
TRBV27	TRBD2	TRBJ2-1	CASTTSGTEQFF
TRBV4-1	-	TRBJ2-7	CASSQLTIPSYEQYF
TRBV27	TRBD2	TRBJ2-3	CATRRLAQDTQYF
TRBV2	-	TRBJ1-6	CASKVGVWDNSPLHF
TRBV7-9	-	TRBJ1-4	CASSLGSVPTNEKLFF
TRBV5-1	TRBD2	TRBJ2-1	CASSLTSGANEQFF
TRBV5-6	TRBD1	TRBJ2-3	CASGKGADTQYF
TRBV30	-	TRBJ1-1	CAWSTEGDEAFF
TRBV7-3	-	TRBJ2-7	CASSFGANEQYF
TRBV30	TRBD1	TRBJ2-7	CAWTPGQGPYEQYF
TRBV5-1	-	TRBJ2-5	CASKIQDSAGGTQYF
TRBV28	-	TRBJ2-5	CASSSRTPQETQYF
TRBV9	-	TRBJ1-2	CASSVEPGGSYGYTF
TRBV5-4	TRBD2	TRBJ2-2	CASTRTSGRTGELFF
TRBV27	-	TRBJ2-5	CASSIGPLVETQYF